The 6 T cell receptor beta chains presented below share a single source sample, sequenced in a study of blood T cell repertoires in COVID-19. Repertoires were generated with immunoSEQ multiplex PCR, while TCRdb's copy carries only in-frame clones and drops some. Of 180,000 or so clones listed, about 85% are singletons. Sequenced material: peripheral blood. The receptors originated from an elderly woman with acute or convalescent COVID-19.

This clone showed up just a few times. The V call is TRBV7-9, the J call TRBJ1-3; no definite D call. The V end was cut by 5 bases, the J end by 2 bases, with 7 bases between. The CDR3 runs to 13 residues. CDR1 is SEHNR and CDR2 is FQNEAQ in the germline V gene (reference sequence). CDR3 residues: CASSLGAGNTIYF. DNA for the CDR3: TGTGCCAGCAGCCTCGGGGCTGGAAACACCATATATTTT.

This chain connects TRBV5-1 to TRBJ1-2; D gene ambiguous. The germline V and J ends were trimmed by 4 bases and 1 base, with 20 bases remaining between them. Germline V gives CDR1 SGHRS, CDR2 YFSETQ. The length of the CDR3 is 17 residues. CDR3 in amino acids: CASSRLYVENLNYGYTF. The CDR3, as DNA: TGCGCCAGCAGCCGACTGTATGTAGAGAACCTTAACTATGGCTACACCTTC.

V gene TRBV24-1 combines with J gene TRBJ2-1; the D gene is possibly TRBD2 (6 bases). The germline gives CDR1 KGHDR, CDR2 SFDVKD. V dropped 4 bases and J dropped 2 bases, with 11 bases sitting between them. This CDR3 has 15 residues. In nucleotides, the CDR3 is TGTGCCACCAGTGAGAATAGCGGAACCTACAATGAGCAGTTCTTC. Its translation is CATSENSGTYNEQFF.

This clone has a single count. The rearrangement uses TRBV18 and TRBJ1-1; TRBD1 might be the D (6 bases). The CDR3 length is 14 residues. Deletions cut 6 bases from V and 3 bases from J, with 14 bases between. CDR1 and CDR2 (germline): KGHSH, LQKENI. The DNA of the CDR3 is TGTGCCAGCTCCTATACAGGGAGCGACACTGAAGCTTTCTTT. Translation gives CASSYTGSDTEAFF.

The V gene is TRBV5-1, the J gene TRBJ2-5; D is ambiguous. The CDR3 is 13 amino acids. With 2 bases removed from V and 0 bases from J, the gap between germline ends came to 5 bases. Germline-derived CDR1 and CDR2 are SGHRS and YFSETQ. For the CDR3, the DNA is TGCGCCAGCAGCTTCAGGTACCAAGAGACCCAGTACTTC. It encodes CASSFRYQETQYF.

This rearrangement joins TRBV19 to TRBJ1-1; TRBD1 matches at 8 bases. V dropped 6 bases and J dropped 1; count of bases not matched to a gene: 7. In germline, CDR1 is LNHDA, CDR2 SQIVND (reference sequence). The CDR3 runs 15 residues. Here the CDR3 DNA reads TGTGCCAGTAGAAGACAGGGGATGGCGAACACTGAAGCTTTCTTT. Its protein is CASRRQGMANTEAFF.